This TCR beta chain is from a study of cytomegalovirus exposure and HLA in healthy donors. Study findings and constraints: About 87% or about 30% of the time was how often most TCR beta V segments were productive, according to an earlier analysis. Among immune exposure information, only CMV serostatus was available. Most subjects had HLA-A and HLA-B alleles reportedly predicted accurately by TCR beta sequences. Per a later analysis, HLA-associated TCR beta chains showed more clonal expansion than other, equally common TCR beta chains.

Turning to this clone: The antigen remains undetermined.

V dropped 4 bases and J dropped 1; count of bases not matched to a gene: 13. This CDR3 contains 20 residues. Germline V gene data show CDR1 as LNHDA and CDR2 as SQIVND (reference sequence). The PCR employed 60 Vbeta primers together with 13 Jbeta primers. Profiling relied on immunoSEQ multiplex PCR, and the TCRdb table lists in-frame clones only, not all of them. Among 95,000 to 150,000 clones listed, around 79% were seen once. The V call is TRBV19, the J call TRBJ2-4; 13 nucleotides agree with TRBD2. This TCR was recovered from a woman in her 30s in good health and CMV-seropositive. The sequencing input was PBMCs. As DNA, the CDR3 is TGTGCCAGTAGTACCAAAGGACTAGCGGGGGTAGAACAGGCCAAAAACATTCAGTACTTC. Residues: CASSTKGLAGVEQAKNIQYF.